The 14 T cell receptor beta chains below come from one sample, sequenced in a study of shared clonotypes between healthy human individuals (dated by TCRdb to between 2020 and 2021). The method was the immunoSEQ multiplex PCR assay. The table comes from immuneACCESS by way of TCRdb, which keeps in-frame sequences with V and J called. Part of the clones is missing from these tables; in studies checked, under half for an unresolved V gene and the rest for unknown reasons. This sample holds about 2 million clones; roughly 95% were observed only once. The ten largest clones take up 1.1% of the sample. For the CD8 naive samples, CD45RO-negative cells were positively selected for CCR7, yielding a CD45RA+CCR7+ population from which TemRA cells were excluded. Material: naive CD8+ T cells sorted from blood. The sample's cell subset or site, from its label and the paper: CD45RA+CCR7+. Source of these receptors: a man younger than 35 in good health.

A single count supports this clone. The rearrangement joins TRBV28 to TRBJ2-7; 8 positions agree with TRBD2. Germline CDR1 and CDR2: MDHEN and SYDVKM. V shed 4 bases and J 2 bases; nucleotides not matched to a gene: 7. The CDR3 consists of 15 residues. CDR3 residues: CASSSQSGGTYEQYF. CDR3 bases: TGTGCCAGCAGTTCCCAGAGCGGGGGAACCTACGAGCAGTACTTC.

V gene TRBV7-9 combines with J gene TRBJ2-1, with D perhaps assigned TRBD1 or TRBD2 (7 bases each). The CDR3 length is 14 residues. Looked up from germline, CDR1 is SEHNR and CDR2 is FQNEAQ (reference sequence). Trimming took off 3 bases at V and 7 bases at J, with 13 bases between the two ends. The CDR3 nucleotides are TGTGCCAGCAGCTTTAAGCAGGGGGGGAATGAGCAGTTCTTC. Its protein product is CASSFKQGGNEQFF.

This chain uses TRBV25-1 with TRBJ1-1; no firm D call. The germline CDR1 and CDR2 sequences are MGHDK and SYGVNS. The CDR3 spans 12 residues. Trimming pared 6 bases from V and 4 bases from J, leaving 9 bases between. The CDR3 loop reads CASSTEGTEAFF. Here the CDR3 DNA reads TGTGCCAGCAGCACGGAGGGCACTGAAGCTTTCTTT. Full variable domain (rest looked up from reference TRBV25-1 and TRBJ1-1): EADIYQTPRYLVIGTGKKITLECSQTMGHDKMYWYQQDPGMELHLIHYSYGVNSTEKGDLSSESTVSRIRTEHFPLTLESARPSHTSQYLCASSTEGTEAFFGQGTRLTVV.

The V gene is TRBV6-5, the J gene TRBJ2-1; no reliable D call. This CDR3 spans 14 amino acids. The germline gives CDR1 MNHEY, CDR2 SVGAGI. The V end lost 4 bases, the J end lost 4 bases, and 11 bases lay between the germline ends. CDR3 protein: CASSSTDGYNEQFF. CDR3 nucleotide sequence: TGTGCCAGCAGTTCCACGGACGGTTACAATGAGCAGTTCTTC.

CDR3 coding DNA: TGTGCCAGCAGTGGGGCCCCGAGTGATGAGCAGTTCTTC. Its translation: CASSGAPSDEQFF. J is TRBJ2-1 and V is TRBV2; no firm D call. The CDR3 runs 13 residues. V was trimmed by 4 bases and J by 8 bases, leaving 12 bases between them. Germline assignment: CDR1 SNHLY and CDR2 FYNNEI.

This rearrangement joins TRBV25-1 to TRBJ2-7; maybe TRBD1 (6 bases). CDR1 and CDR2 (germline): MGHDK, SYGVNS. This CDR3 has 14 amino acids. V shed 2 bases and J shed 1 base, with 9 bases lying between them. Written as DNA, the CDR3 is TGTGCCAGCAGTGAAAGGCAGGGGTCCTACGAGCAGTACTTC. Translated, it gives CASSERQGSYEQYF.

The V call is TRBV27, the J call TRBJ2-1; tentative D call: TRBD2 (5 bases). Looked up from germline, CDR1 is MNHEY and CDR2 is SMNVEV (reference sequence). Trimming took 1 base from V and 9 from J, leaving 13 bases between them. This CDR3 comprises 14 residues. CDR3 sequence (DNA): TGTGCCAGCAGTTTATTCGGGATCGACGCTGAGCAGTTCTTC. It encodes CASSLFGIDAEQFF.

V is TRBV27 and J is TRBJ2-1; TRBD2 might be the D (6 bases). Per the germline V gene, CDR1 is MNHEY and CDR2 is SMNVEV (reference sequence). Trimming stripped 2 bases from V and 0 bases from J, with 11 bases between. The CDR3 runs 16 residues. The CDR3 bases are TGTGCCAGCAGTTTAGCTAGCGCCAGCTCCTACAATGAGCAGTTCTTC. This gives the protein CASSLASASSYNEQFF.

The chain couples TRBV27 to TRBJ2-7; D unclear. V lost 1 base, J lost 1 base, and 11 bases lay in between. This CDR3 spans 15 amino acids. Germline-derived CDR1 and CDR2 are MNHEY and SMNVEV (reference sequence). Here the CDR3 reads CASSLFYGGSYEQYF. The DNA for the CDR3 is TGTGCCAGCAGTTTATTTTACGGCGGATCCTACGAGCAGTACTTC.

The chain uses TRBV7-6 and TRBJ2-3; 8 positions match TRBD2. The CDR3 has 16 residues. Losses at the gene ends were 1 base for V and 4 bases for J; bases not matched to a gene: 7. Germline CDR1 reads SGHVS; CDR2 reads FNYEAQ. The CDR3 loop reads CASSLVLAEGADTQYF. In nucleotides, the CDR3 is TGTGCCAGCAGCTTAGTACTAGCGGAGGGCGCAGATACGCAGTATTTT. The complete variable domain, with remaining parts taken from reference TRBV7-6 and TRBJ2-3, reads GAGVSQSPRYKVTKRGQDVALRCDPISGHVSLYWYRQALGQGPEFLTYFNYEAQQDKSGLPNDRFSAERPEGSISTLTIQRTEQRDSAMYRCASSLVLAEGADTQYFGPGTRLTVL.

The chain joins TRBV19 to TRBJ2-7; no clear D gene. Trimming left V 2 bases short and J 12 bases short, with 8 bases between. The CDR3 length is 10 residues. Germline CDR1 reads LNHDA; CDR2 reads SQIVND (reference sequence). CDR3 DNA sequence: TGTGCCAGTAGTATAAGGTACTCGTACTTC. Translating it yields CASSIRYSYF.

In its sample, this clone was seen once. The genes are TRBV4-1 and TRBJ1-2; 7 positions match TRBD1. Trimming took 5 bases from V and 4 from J; bases not matched to a gene: 7. Germline CDR1 and CDR2: MGHRA and YSYEKL. The CDR3 extends over 14 amino acids. The CDR3 bases are TGCGCCAGCAGCTCCCAGGGGGGCGGCTATGGCTACACCTTC. Protein: CASSSQGGGYGYTF.

The genes are TRBV10-3 and TRBJ1-1; weak D call: TRBD1 (5 bases). CDR3 length: 14 amino acids. The V end was cut by 4 bases, the J end by 0 bases, with 9 bases between. Germline assignment: CDR1 ENHRY and CDR2 SYGVKD. The CDR3: CAISGGDLNTEAFF. The CDR3 nucleotides read TGTGCCATCAGTGGAGGGGATTTGAACACTGAAGCTTTCTTT.

The chain uses TRBV9 and TRBJ1-2; possible D gene TRBD1, 6 bases. Germline CDR1 and CDR2: SGDLS and YYNGEE. CDR3 size: 15 residues. The germline V and J ends were trimmed by 2 bases and 2 bases, with 13 bases remaining between them. The CDR3 region is CASSVTGSSNYGYTF. CDR3 DNA sequence: TGTGCCAGCAGCGTTACAGGGTCCTCCAACTATGGCTACACCTTC.